Below are 29 T cell receptor beta chains sequenced from a single sample in a study of CD8+ T cells in alopecia areata. cDNA reverse transcribed from extracted RNA served as the sequencing template. Only in-frame clones appear in the TCRdb table, and some are missing; sequencing was by immunoSEQ multiplex PCR. The sample holds roughly 200,000 clones, over 55% seen once. The sequenced sample was CD4+ T cells sorted from blood, obtained at week 0. These receptors were taken from a human donor with alopecia areata.

The V gene is TRBV19, the J gene TRBJ2-6; TRBD1 matches 9 bases. Trimming removed 6 bases from V and 4 bases from J; junction bases left unmatched: 4. Per germline, CDR1 LNHDA and CDR2 SQIVND (reference sequence). The CDR3 runs to 15 residues. This CDR3 is CASSGTGTGANVLTF. The CDR3 bases are TGTGCCAGTAGCGGGACAGGGACCGGGGCCAACGTCCTGACTTTC.

This chain connects TRBV29-1 to TRBJ2-1, with 9 positions matching TRBD2. Germline CDR1 is SQVTM and CDR2 is ANQGSEA. The junction had 13 bases not matched to a gene; V was cut back by 6 bases and J by 4 bases. The CDR3 spans 16 residues. The CDR3, as DNA: TGCAGCGTAAGTTTTAGATTAGCGGGGGAATACAATGAGCAGTTCTTC. The encoded protein is CSVSFRLAGEYNEQFF.

The chain uses TRBV6-1 and TRBJ1-2; D is unresolved. The germline V gene has CDR1 MNHNS and CDR2 SASEGT. Trimming took 5 bases from V and 3 from J, leaving 1 base between them. The CDR3 loop spans 10 amino acids. CDR3 protein: CASSYYGYTF. CDR3 nucleotides: TGTGCCAGCAGTTACTATGGCTACACCTTC.

The chain uses TRBV30 and TRBJ2-5; 7 bases agree with TRBD2. V gave up 3 bases and J gave up 5 bases; unmatched junction bases: 6. The CDR3 totals 13 residues. Germline V lookup: CDR1 GTSNPN, CDR2 SVGIG (reference sequence). The CDR3 DNA reads TGTGCCTGGAGGGGACGGCGGGAGGAGACCCAGTACTTC. This gives the protein CAWRGRREETQYF.

CDR3 sequence (DNA): TGTGCCTGGAGTGTCGGGACAACCAAAAGGGGTGGCTACACCTTC. Residues: CAWSVGTTKRGGYTF. This chain uses TRBV30 with TRBJ1-2, with a tentative D call TRBD1 (6 bases). Trimming took 0 bases from V and 7 from J, leaving 18 bases between them. This CDR3 contains 15 residues. Germline V gene data show CDR1 as GTSNPN and CDR2 as SVGIG (reference sequence).

V and J are TRBV30 and TRBJ1-1, with 7 bases lining up with TRBD1. The V segment lost 8 bases and the J segment 5 bases; nucleotides outside the gene matches: 11. The CDR3 is 13 residues long. Germline values: CDR1 GTSNPN, CDR2 SVGIG (reference sequence). The CDR3 DNA sequence: TGTGCCGGCCAGACAGGGAGGTCGACTGAAGCTTTCTTT. Translated, it gives CAGQTGRSTEAFF.

The rearrangement uses TRBV30 and TRBJ1-2, with D unresolved. The CDR3 consists of 14 residues. V lost 2 bases and J lost 0, with 10 bases in between. Germline lookup yields CDR1 GTSNPN and CDR2 SVGIG (reference sequence). CDR3 in amino acids: CAWSSAGSNYGYTF. The DNA for the CDR3 is TGTGCCTGGAGTTCCGCGGGCTCTAACTATGGCTACACCTTC. Full variable domain (outside the CDR3, taken from reference TRBV30 and TRBJ1-2): SQTIHQWPATLVQPVGSPLSLECTVEGTSNPNLYWYRQAAGRGLQLLFYSVGIGQISSEVPQNLSASRPQDRQFILSSKKLLLSDSGFYLCAWSSAGSNYGYTFGSGTRLTVV.

CDR3 sequence reads: CSVGSGVGTEAFF. CDR3 coding DNA: TGCAGCGTTGGCTCAGGGGTCGGCACTGAAGCTTTCTTT. This rearrangement joins TRBV29-1 to TRBJ1-1, with TRBD1 as a possible D gene (6 bases). CDR1 is SQVTM, CDR2 ANQGSEA, per germline. V was shortened by 4 bases and J by 4 bases, with 13 bases between the two germline ends. The CDR3 contains 13 residues.

Worth noting for this clone: Other DNA sequences in the same sample also yield this CDR3. The chain couples TRBV29-1 to TRBJ1-1; TRBD1 might be the D (6 bases). With 1 base removed from V and 5 bases from J, the gap between germline ends came to 8 bases. The length of the CDR3 is 12 residues. Germline CDR1 reads SQVTM; CDR2 reads ANQGSEA. In nucleotides, the CDR3 is TGCAGCGTTGAAGTAAGGGGGACTGAAGCTTTCTTT. As protein: CSVEVRGTEAFF.

This clone has just one count. The chain combines TRBV29-1 with TRBJ2-1; D possibly corresponds to TRBD2 (7 bases). The CDR3 sequence is 14 residues long. Germline CDR1 is SQVTM and CDR2 is ANQGSEA. V dropped 7 bases and J dropped 4 bases, with 17 bases sitting between them. The CDR3 DNA reads TGCAGCGCAGGCACTAGGGGGGGATACAATGAGCAGTTCTTC. This encodes CSAGTRGGYNEQFF.

In this sample, this clone turned up a few times. This chain joins TRBV11-2 and TRBJ1-2; D uncertain. V lost 2 bases and J 0 bases, leaving 10 bases between the germline ends. Germline V gene sequence: CDR1 SGHAT, CDR2 FQNNGV. The CDR3 length is 15 residues. This CDR3 reads CASSLSRAPNYGYTF. The CDR3 DNA reads as TGTGCCAGCAGCTTAAGTCGGGCCCCTAACTATGGCTACACCTTC. Together with reference TRBV11-2 and TRBJ1-2, the CDR3 gives the full variable domain: EAGVAQSPRYKIIEKRQSVAFWCNPISGHATLYWYQQILGQGPKLLIQFQNNGVVDDSQLPKDRFSAERLKGVDSTLKIQPAKLEDSAVYLCASSLSRAPNYGYTFGSGTRLTVV.

This clone came up a few times. The V and J genes are TRBV30 and TRBJ1-1; D is unclear. Looked up from germline, CDR1 is GTSNPN and CDR2 is SVGIG (reference sequence). The CDR3 is made up of 14 amino acids. The V end lost 2 bases, the J end lost 5 bases, and 15 bases lay between the germline ends. The CDR3, as DNA: TGTGCCTGGAGTAAGGGCCTGGGTGGGACTGAAGCTTTCTTT. Its protein product is CAWSKGLGGTEAFF.

A single count supports this clone. CDR3 residues: CASTWDNPGDSPLHF. In DNA, the CDR3 is TGTGCCAGCACCTGGGACAACCCCGGCGATTCACCCCTCCACTTT. The V call is TRBV6-5, the J call TRBJ1-6; D is possibly TRBD1 (6 bases). The V gene's germline CDR1 is MNHEY and CDR2 SVGAGI. V lost 7 bases and J lost 8, with 18 bases in between. The CDR3 has 15 residues.

This rearrangement joins TRBV6-1 to TRBJ1-5; D unclear. The CDR3 contains 13 residues. Germline V gene sequence: CDR1 MNHNS, CDR2 SASEGT. The V gene lost 6 bases and the J gene lost 0 bases, with 6 bases spanning the gap. This CDR3 reads CASSANSNQPQHF. CDR3 DNA: TGTGCCAGCAGCGCTAATAGCAATCAGCCCCAGCATTTT.

This clone was picked up many times. The genes are TRBV19 and TRBJ2-5; possibly TRBD1 or TRBD2 for D (5 bases each). This CDR3 has 13 residues. In germline, CDR1 is LNHDA, CDR2 SQIVND (reference sequence). The V gene lost 8 bases and the J gene lost 1 base, with 11 bases spanning the gap. The CDR3 coding sequence is TGTGCCAGTTCTTGGGGGACCCAAGAGACCCAGTACTTC. Translated, it gives CASSWGTQETQYF.

The chain combines TRBV9 with TRBJ2-5, with no clear D. V was clipped by 1 base and J by 4 bases, with 8 bases between them. CDR1 is SGDLS, CDR2 YYNGEE, per germline. There are 13 residues in the CDR3. The CDR3 sequence: CASSVRIGETQYF. CDR3 sequence (DNA): TGTGCCAGCAGCGTAAGGATTGGAGAGACCCAGTACTTC.

V gene TRBV9 combines with J gene TRBJ2-7, with 12 nucleotides matching TRBD1. CDR1 is SGDLS and CDR2 is YYNGEE in the germline V gene. This CDR3 contains 16 residues. Trimming cost V 2 bases and J 6 bases; bases outside gene matches: 9. The CDR3: CASSVGGTGGLGEQYF. In DNA, the CDR3 is TGTGCCAGCAGCGTCGGCGGGACAGGGGGCCTAGGCGAGCAGTACTTC.

This clone was counted between two and nine times. This sequence joins TRBV5-1 and TRBJ2-2; D could derive from TRBD1 or TRBD2 (5 bases each). The germline V and J ends were trimmed by 0 bases and 4 bases, with 10 bases remaining between them. The CDR3 totals 15 residues. Germline lookup yields CDR1 SGHRS and CDR2 YFSETQ. The CDR3 is CASSLEGTATGELFF. CDR3 in DNA: TGCGCCAGCAGCTTGGAAGGGACGGCCACCGGGGAGCTGTTTTTT.

The chain is built from TRBV29-1 and TRBJ2-7; D not resolved. V gave up 6 bases and J gave up 4 bases, with 10 bases separating them. Per the germline V gene, CDR1 is SQVTM and CDR2 is ANQGSEA. The CDR3 is 11 residues long. This CDR3 reads CSVSTRYEQYF. The CDR3 region has the DNA TGCAGCGTCAGTACCCGATACGAGCAGTACTTC.

The V gene is TRBV7-2, the J gene TRBJ2-7; D gene unclear. From germline, CDR1 is SGHTA and CDR2 FQGNSA. V was trimmed by 4 bases and J by 2 bases, leaving 6 bases between them. CDR3 length: 12 residues. CDR3 nucleotides: TGTGCCAGCAGCTGGATCGCCTACGAGCAGTACTTC. Its protein is CASSWIAYEQYF. The variable domain in full, with the rest retrieved from reference TRBV7-2 and TRBJ2-7, is GAGVSQSPSNKVTEKGKDVELRCDPISGHTALYWYRQSLGQGLEFLIYFQGNSAPDKSGLPSDRFSAERTGGSVSTLTIQRTQQEDSAVYLCASSWIAYEQYFGPGTRLTVT.

The chain links TRBV15 to TRBJ1-5; D unclear. This CDR3 has 13 residues. Per germline, CDR1 LNHNV and CDR2 YYDKDF (reference sequence). Trimming pared 1 base from V and 7 bases from J, leaving 8 bases between. The CDR3 here is CATSRGPEQPQHF. The DNA for the CDR3 is TGTGCCACCAGCAGAGGACCCGAGCAGCCCCAGCATTTT.

The J gene is TRBJ1-1, the V gene TRBV14; D unresolved. The V end was cut by 1 base, the J end by 2 bases, with 5 bases between. This CDR3 has 13 amino acids. Germline V gene sequence: CDR1 SGHDN, CDR2 FVKESK. The CDR3 here is CASSQGPNTEAFF. The CDR3 DNA reads as TGTGCCAGCAGCCAAGGACCAAACACTGAAGCTTTCTTT.

The chain uses TRBV25-1 and TRBJ2-7; 7 positions agree with TRBD1. Germline V gene data show CDR1 as MGHDK and CDR2 as SYGVNS. The CDR3 is made up of 15 amino acids. The V segment lost 3 bases and the J segment 3 bases; nucleotides outside the gene matches: 8. In DNA form, the CDR3 reads TGTGCCAGCAGTGACCACCGACAGGGCCGCTACGAGCAGTACTTC. Its protein product is CASSDHRQGRYEQYF.

This chain uses TRBV4-1 with TRBJ2-7; 9 bases agree with TRBD1. Per the germline V gene, CDR1 is MGHRA and CDR2 is YSYEKL. With V trimmed by 4 bases and J by 7 bases, 11 bases remained unmatched. The CDR3 spans 15 residues. DNA for the CDR3: TGCGCCAGCAGCCCACGGGACAGGGTAGGACGTGAGCAGTACTTC. Residues: CASSPRDRVGREQYF.

The genes are TRBV2 and TRBJ1-2; tentative D call: TRBD1 (5 bases). The CDR3 has 14 amino acids. In germline, CDR1 is SNHLY, CDR2 FYNNEI. The V gene lost 0 bases and the J gene lost 8 bases, with 13 bases spanning the gap. The chain's CDR3 is CASSEAAGTLGYTF. CDR3 DNA sequence: TGTGCCAGCAGTGAAGCTGCCGGGACCTTGGGCTACACCTTC.

This rearrangement joins TRBV5-1 to TRBJ2-5, with D maybe TRBD1 (5 bases). Germline CDR1 is SGHRS and CDR2 is YFSETQ. The CDR3 is 13 residues long. Trimming cost V 5 bases and J 3 bases, with 11 bases left between them. Here the CDR3 DNA reads TGCGCCAGCAGAGGGCAGGGAAAAGAGACCCAGTACTTC. Translating gives CASRGQGKETQYF.

For this clone: Other DNA sequences in this specimen translate into the identical CDR3. The chain links TRBV29-1 to TRBJ2-1; D perhaps matches TRBD2 (6 bases). Germline assignment: CDR1 SQVTM and CDR2 ANQGSEA. CDR3 length equals 14 residues. V lost 5 bases and J lost 0, with 11 bases in between. CDR3 protein: CSVSGPSSYNEQFF. CDR3 sequence (DNA): TGCAGCGTTAGCGGGCCGAGCTCCTACAATGAGCAGTTCTTC.

The chain links TRBV29-1 to TRBJ1-3; 10 nucleotides agree with TRBD1. The V gene's germline CDR1 is SQVTM and CDR2 ANQGSEA. The CDR3 covers 13 residues. V lost 5 bases and J lost 6; bases outside the gene matches: 4. The CDR3 coding sequence is TGCAGCGTTACCGGGACAGGGGAAAACACCATATATTTT. Translating gives CSVTGTGENTIYF.

The CDR3 spells CSATDRAEQYF. The CDR3 DNA reads as TGCAGTGCGACCGACAGGGCCGAGCAGTACTTC. The chain recombines TRBV20-1 with TRBJ2-7; 7 nucleotides agree with TRBD1. Germline-derived CDR1 and CDR2 are DFQATT and SNEGSKA (reference sequence). The CDR3 spans 11 residues. Trimming took 6 bases from V and 6 from J; bases not matched to a gene: 5.